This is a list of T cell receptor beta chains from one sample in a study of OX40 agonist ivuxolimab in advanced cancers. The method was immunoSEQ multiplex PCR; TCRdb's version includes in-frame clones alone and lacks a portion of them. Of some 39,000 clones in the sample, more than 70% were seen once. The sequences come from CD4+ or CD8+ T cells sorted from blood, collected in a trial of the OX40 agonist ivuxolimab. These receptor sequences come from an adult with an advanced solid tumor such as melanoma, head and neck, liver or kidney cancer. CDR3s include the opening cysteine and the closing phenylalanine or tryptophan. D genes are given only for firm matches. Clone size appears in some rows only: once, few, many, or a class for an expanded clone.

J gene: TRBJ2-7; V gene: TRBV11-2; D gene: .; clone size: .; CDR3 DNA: TGTGCCAGCAGCTTAGGGGTCTACTACGAGCAGTACTTC; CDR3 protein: CASSLGVYYEQYF
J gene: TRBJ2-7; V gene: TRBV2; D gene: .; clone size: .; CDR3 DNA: TGTGCCAGCAGTGAAGGGGTGCCTACGGGGCAGTACTTC; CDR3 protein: CASSEGVPTGQYF
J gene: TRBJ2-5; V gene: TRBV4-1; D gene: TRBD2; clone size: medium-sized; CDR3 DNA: TGCGCCAGCAGCGCGACTAGCGGGAGGGCCCAAGAGACCCAGTACTTC; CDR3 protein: CASSATSGRAQETQYF
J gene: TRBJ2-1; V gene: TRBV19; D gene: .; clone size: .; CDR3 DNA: TGTGCCAGTAGTCGACCCCTTTTCGCTTCGGGGGCGGGCAATGAGCAGTTCTTC; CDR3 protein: CASSRPLFASGAGNEQFF
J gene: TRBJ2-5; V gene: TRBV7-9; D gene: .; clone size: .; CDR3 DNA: TGTGCCAGCAGCTTAGCGCAGCCGCAAGAGACCCAGTACTTC; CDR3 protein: CASSLAQPQETQYF
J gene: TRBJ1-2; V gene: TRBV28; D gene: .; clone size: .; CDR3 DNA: TGTGCCAGCAGTCCCGGGACCCTTAGTTATGGCTACACCTTC; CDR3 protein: CASSPGTLSYGYTF
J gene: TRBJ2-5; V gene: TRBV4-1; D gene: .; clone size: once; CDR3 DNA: TGCGCCAGCAGCCAGGAAGGGCCCAGGTGGGAGACCCAGTACTTC; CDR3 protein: CASSQEGPRWETQYF
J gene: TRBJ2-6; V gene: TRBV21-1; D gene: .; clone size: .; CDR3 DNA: TGTGCCAGCAGCAAACTGAGGGACGGCCTGGAGGGGGCCAACGTCCTGACTTTC; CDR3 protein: CASSKLRDGLEGANVLTF
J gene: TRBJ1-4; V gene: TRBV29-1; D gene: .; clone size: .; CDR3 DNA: TGCAGCGTCAAAGAGAGGACTAATGAAAAACTGTTTTTT; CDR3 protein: CSVKERTNEKLFF
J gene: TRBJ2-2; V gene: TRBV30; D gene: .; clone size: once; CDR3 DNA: TGTGCCTGGAGTGTGGTGGCCGGGGAGCTGTTTTTT; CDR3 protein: CAWSVVAGELFF
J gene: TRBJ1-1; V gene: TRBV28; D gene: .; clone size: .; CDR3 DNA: TGTGCCAGCACTGGGGCAGGGACTGAAGCTTTCTTT; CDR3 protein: CASTGAGTEAFF
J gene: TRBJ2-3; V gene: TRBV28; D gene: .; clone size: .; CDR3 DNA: TGTGCCAGCCTACCCCGGGGCAGGGGAGTCGCAGATACGCAGTATTTT; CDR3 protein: CASLPRGRGVADTQYF
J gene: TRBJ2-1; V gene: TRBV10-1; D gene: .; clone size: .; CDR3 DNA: TGCGCCAGCAGTGAAGGGGTGGGGAAAGGTGGGAATGAGCAGTTCTTC; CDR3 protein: CASSEGVGKGGNEQFF
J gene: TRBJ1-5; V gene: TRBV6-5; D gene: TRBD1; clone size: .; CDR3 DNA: TGTGCCAGCAGCCGACAGGGAGGTTCGAATCAGCCCCAGCATTTT; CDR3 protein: CASSRQGGSNQPQHF
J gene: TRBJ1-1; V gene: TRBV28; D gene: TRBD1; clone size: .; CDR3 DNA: TGTGCCAGCAGCCGTACAGGGGCCCTCACTGAAGCTTTCTTT; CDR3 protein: CASSRTGALTEAFF
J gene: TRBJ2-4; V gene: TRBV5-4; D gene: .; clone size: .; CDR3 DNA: TGTGCCAGCAGCTGGAGCGTGGCTAGCACCAACAAAAACATTCAGTACTTC; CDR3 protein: CASSWSVASTNKNIQYF
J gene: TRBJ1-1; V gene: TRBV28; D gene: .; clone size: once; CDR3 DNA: TGTGCCAGCAGTTTAGCTGGGACACAAAACACTGAAGCTTTCTTT; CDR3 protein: CASSLAGTQNTEAFF
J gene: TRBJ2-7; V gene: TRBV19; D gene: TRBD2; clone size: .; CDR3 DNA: TGTGCCAGTAGTATCGTTGCGGGAGTCTACGAGCAGTACTTC; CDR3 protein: CASSIVAGVYEQYF
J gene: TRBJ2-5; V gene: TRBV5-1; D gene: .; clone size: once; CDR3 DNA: TGCGCCAGCACGACGGACCAAGAGACCCAGTACTTC; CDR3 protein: CASTTDQETQYF
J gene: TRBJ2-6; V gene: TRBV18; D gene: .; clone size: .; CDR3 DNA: TGTGCCAGCTCACCATACGGGAGTGGCTCTGGGGCCAACGTCCTGACTTTC; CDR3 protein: CASSPYGSGSGANVLTF
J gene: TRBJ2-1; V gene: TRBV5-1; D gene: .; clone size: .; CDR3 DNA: TGCGCCAGCAGCTTGGAAGGTGGCCGGGGCAATGAGCAGTTCTTC; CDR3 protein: CASSLEGGRGNEQFF
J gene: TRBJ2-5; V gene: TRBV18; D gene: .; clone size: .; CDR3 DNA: TGTGCCAGCTTTGCGGGGAGAGGAGAGACCCAGTACTTC; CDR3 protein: CASFAGRGETQYF
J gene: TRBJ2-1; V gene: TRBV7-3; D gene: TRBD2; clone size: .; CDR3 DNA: TGTGCCAGCAGCCTTAGCGGGAGTGCCTACAATGAGCAGTTCTTC; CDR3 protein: CASSLSGSAYNEQFF
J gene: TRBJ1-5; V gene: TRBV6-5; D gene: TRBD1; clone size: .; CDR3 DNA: TGTGCCAGCAGGTCAACAGGGGGCGATCAGCCCCAGCATTTT; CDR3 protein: CASRSTGGDQPQHF
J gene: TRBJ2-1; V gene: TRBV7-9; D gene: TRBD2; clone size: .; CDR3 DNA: TGTGCCAGCAGCTTAGAACTAGCGGGAGCGCGGTCCTACAATGAGCAGTTCTTC; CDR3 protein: CASSLELAGARSYNEQFF
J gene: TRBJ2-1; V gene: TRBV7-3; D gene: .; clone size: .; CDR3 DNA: TGTGCCAGCAGCTTAATGGCTACCTTAAGGGTCGATGAGCAGTTCTTC; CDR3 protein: CASSLMATLRVDEQFF
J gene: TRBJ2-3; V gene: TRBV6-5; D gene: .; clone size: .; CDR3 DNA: TGTGCCAGCAGTCGACCGACAGACACAGATACGCAGTATTTT; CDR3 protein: CASSRPTDTDTQYF
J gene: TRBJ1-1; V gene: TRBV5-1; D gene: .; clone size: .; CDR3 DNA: TGCGCCAGCAGCTTGGTTGGGGGCAGTGGCACTGAAGCTTTCTTT; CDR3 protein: CASSLVGGSGTEAFF
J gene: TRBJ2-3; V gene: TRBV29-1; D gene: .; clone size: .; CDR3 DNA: TGCAGCGTTGAGGGTTACCTACTGCCAGATACGCAGTATTTT; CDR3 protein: CSVEGYLLPDTQYF
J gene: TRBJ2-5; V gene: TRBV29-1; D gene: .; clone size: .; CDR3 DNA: TGCAGCGTTGAAGAGGGGGCCCAAGAGACCCAGTACTTC; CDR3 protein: CSVEEGAQETQYF
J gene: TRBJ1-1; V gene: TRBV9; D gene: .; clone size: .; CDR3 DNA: TGTGCCAGCAGCGTCAACCAGCTGAACACTGAAGCTTTCTTT; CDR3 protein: CASSVNQLNTEAFF
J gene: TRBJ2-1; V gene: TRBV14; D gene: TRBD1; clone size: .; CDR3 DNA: TGTGCCAGCAGCCAAGGGCACAGGGGTAACTCCTACAATGAGCAGTTCTTC; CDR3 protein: CASSQGHRGNSYNEQFF
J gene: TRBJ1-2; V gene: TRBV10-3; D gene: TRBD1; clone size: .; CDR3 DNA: TGTGCCACCCTCCCGGGACAGGGGGGTTCGTTTACCTTC; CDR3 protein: CATLPGQGGSFTF
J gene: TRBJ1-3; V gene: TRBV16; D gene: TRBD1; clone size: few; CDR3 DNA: TGTGCCAGCAGCCAATCCTTATTCGTGGACAGGGCGAGTACTGGAAACACCATATATTTT; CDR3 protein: CASSQSLFVDRASTGNTIYF
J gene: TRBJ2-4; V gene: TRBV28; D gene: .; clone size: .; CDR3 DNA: TGTGCCAGCAGTTCACTACAGGGTAAGGGACACATTCAGTACTTC; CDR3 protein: CASSSLQGKGHIQYF
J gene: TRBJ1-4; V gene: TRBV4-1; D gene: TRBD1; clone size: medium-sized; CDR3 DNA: TGCGCCAGCAGCCAACCCGGGACAGGGCATGAAAAACTGTTTTTT; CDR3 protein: CASSQPGTGHEKLFF